These 28 T cell receptor beta chains originate from one sample sequenced in a study of blood T cells in healthy people across ages. A second PCR, run for about 6 to 11 cycles, used a sample-barcoded 5' primer plus a J-beta primer mix. TCRdb used MiXCR to reprocess the 5' RACE reads, holding one entry per CDR3 protein. This table has about a million distinct CDR3 sequences, roughly 51% appearing once. Sequenced material: blood. Receptors originate from a woman between 55 and 75 years old in good health.

This clonotype was recorded a few times. The chain employs TRBV2 and TRBJ2-2, with 12 bases matching TRBD2. The CDR3 has 15 residues. Germline-derived CDR1 and CDR2 are SNHLY and FYNNEI. V lost 6 bases and J lost 6; bases outside the gene matches: 5. The CDR3 loop reads CASSALAGGAGELFF. The CDR3 coding sequence is TGTGCCAGCAGCGCCCTAGCGGGAGGGGCCGGGGAGCTGTTTTTT.

The chain couples TRBV6-5 to TRBJ1-2; 9 bases align to TRBD1. Germline assignment: CDR1 MNHEY and CDR2 SVGAGI. Trimming at V came to 6 bases and at J to 3 bases, leaving 5 bases not matched to a gene. CDR3 length: 14 amino acids. CDR3 loop: CASSRDRAHYGYTF. In DNA, the CDR3 is TGTGCCAGCAGCCGGGACAGGGCCCACTATGGCTACACCTTC.

This rearrangement joins TRBV30 to TRBJ2-7; tentative D call: TRBD1 (5 bases). This CDR3 has 12 residues. Trimming pared 5 bases from V and 5 bases from J, leaving 13 bases between. From germline, CDR1 is GTSNPN and CDR2 SVGIG (reference sequence). For the CDR3, the DNA is TGTGCCTGGGGACAAGGGCTAGACGAGCAGTACTTC. Its translation is CAWGQGLDEQYF.

V usage is TRBV20-1 and J usage is TRBJ1-1; no clear D gene. Trimming removed 6 bases from V and 8 bases from J, with 13 bases in between. CDR1 and CDR2 from the germline V gene are DFQATT and SNEGSKA (reference sequence). The CDR3 consists of 11 residues. The CDR3 region has the DNA TGCAGTGCCATCCAGGTCGCGGAAGCTTTCTTT. Its translation is CSAIQVAEAFF.

The rearrangement links TRBV29-1 to TRBJ2-3, with D maybe TRBD1 (6 bases). The V and J ends lost 6 bases and 3 bases respectively, with 16 bases between them. Germline V gene lookup returns CDR1 SQVTM and CDR2 ANQGSEA. This CDR3 region has 14 residues. CDR3 amino acids: CSVRGWSRTDTQYF. DNA of the CDR3: TGCAGCGTAAGGGGGTGGAGTCGTACAGATACGCAGTATTTT.

This chain's CDR3 is CSARDSPGPYEQYF. CDR3 in DNA: TGCAGTGCTAGAGATAGCCCTGGGCCCTACGAGCAGTACTTC. The rearrangement uses TRBV20-1 and TRBJ2-7; D gene ambiguous. From germline, CDR1 is DFQATT and CDR2 SNEGSKA (reference sequence). V was cut by 0 bases and J by 2 bases, with 11 bases left in between. The CDR3 spans 14 residues.

This sequence joins TRBV29-1 and TRBJ1-2, with D unclear. The CDR3 is made up of 11 amino acids. V lost 3 bases and J lost 8, with 10 bases in between. In germline, CDR1 is SQVTM, CDR2 ANQGSEA. CDR3 DNA: TGCAGCGTTGAGAAGGTAGTGGGCTACACCTTC. Residues: CSVEKVVGYTF. Combining the CDR3 with reference TRBV29-1 and TRBJ1-2 gives the whole variable domain SAVISQKPSRDICQRGTSLTIQCQVDSQVTMMFWYRQQPGQSLTLIATANQGSEATYESGFVIDKFPISRPNLTFSTLTVSNMSPEDSSIYLCSVEKVVGYTFGSGTRLTVV.

The chain joins TRBV24-1 to TRBJ2-7; possibly TRBD2 for D (7 bases). The CDR3 totals 14 residues. V lost 9 bases, J lost 1 base, and 15 bases lay in between. Germline CDR1 reads KGHDR; CDR2 reads SFDVKD. CDR3 sequence: CATARGRGSYEQYF. DNA of the CDR3: TGTGCCACCGCTCGGGGGAGGGGGTCCTACGAGCAGTACTTC.

This clonotype occurred a few times. This chain uses TRBV3-1 with TRBJ2-3; D may be TRBD1 (5 bases). The V end was cut by 1 base, the J end by 4 bases, with 12 bases between. The CDR3 is 15 amino acids. Germline V gives CDR1 LGHDT, CDR2 YNNKEL (reference sequence). CDR3 DNA: TGTGCCAGCAGCCAAGGCCAGGGCCGGTCAGATACGCAGTATTTT. This encodes CASSQGQGRSDTQYF.

The chain joins TRBV7-2 to TRBJ1-4; D call uncertain. In germline, CDR1 is SGHTA, CDR2 FQGNSA. The CDR3 runs to 16 residues. The V end was cut by 0 bases, the J end by 3 bases, with 11 bases between. The CDR3 region has the DNA TGTGCCAGCAGCTTAGCCGACCCGAGGGCTAATGAAAAACTGTTTTTT. It codes for CASSLADPRANEKLFF.

This chain uses TRBV7-2 with TRBJ2-3, with D tentatively TRBD1 (5 bases). Germline V lookup: CDR1 SGHTA, CDR2 FQGNSA. V dropped 3 bases and J dropped 2 bases, with 15 bases sitting between them. This CDR3 is 16 amino acids long. CDR3 protein: CASSFGHLDFTDTQYF. CDR3 bases: TGTGCCAGCAGCTTTGGACACCTAGACTTCACAGATACGCAGTATTTT.

J is TRBJ1-1 and V is TRBV3-1, with D perhaps TRBD1 (6 bases). Germline V gene sequence: CDR1 LGHDT, CDR2 YNNKEL (reference sequence). V lost 4 bases to trimming and J lost 0 bases, with 12 bases between them. The CDR3 runs to 15 residues. The DNA of the CDR3 is TGTGCCAGCAGCCGTATGGGACAATTGAACACTGAAGCTTTCTTT. Translated, it gives CASSRMGQLNTEAFF.

The V gene is TRBV9, the J gene TRBJ2-2, with D possibly being TRBD2 (5 bases). The CDR3 runs 15 residues. The germline V gene has CDR1 SGDLS and CDR2 YYNGEE. V gave up 3 bases and J gave up 0 bases, with 9 bases separating them. Written as DNA, the CDR3 is TGTGCCAGCAGCGGCACACTAGCGAACACCGGGGAGCTGTTTTTT. Residues: CASSGTLANTGELFF. The entire variable domain, with the rest obtained from reference TRBV9 and TRBJ2-2, is as follows: DSGVTQTPKHLITATGQRVTLRCSPRSGDLSVYWYQQSLDQGLQFLIQYYNGEERAKGNILERFSAQQFPDLHSELNLSSLELGDSALYFCASSGTLANTGELFFGEGSRLTVL.

The chain employs TRBV9 and TRBJ2-7; 7 bases agree with TRBD2. The better agreement between TRBJ2-5 and the DNA end casts doubt on the J call. Germline V lookup: CDR1 SGDLS, CDR2 YYNGEE. The CDR3 is 14 amino acids. The CDR3 is CASGPWEGQETQYF. The CDR3 DNA is TGTGCCAGCGGACCCTGGGAGGGGCAAGAGACCCAGTACTTC.

V gene TRBV5-6 combines with J gene TRBJ1-1; D call uncertain. CDR3 size: 13 residues. V lost 4 bases and J lost 7, with 14 bases in between. Germline V lookup: CDR1 SGHDT, CDR2 YYEEEE. The CDR3 DNA is TGTGCCAGCAGCCGGATAGCGGGAAATGAAGCTTTCTTT. This codes for CASSRIAGNEAFF. Variable domain in full (rest from reference TRBV5-6 and TRBJ1-1): DAGVTQSPTHLIKTRGQQVTLRCSPKSGHDTVSWYQQALGQGPQFIFQYYEEEERQRGNFPDRFSGHQFPNYSSELNVNALLLGDSALYLCASSRIAGNEAFFGQGTRLTVV.

The chain carries TRBV5-1 and TRBJ2-1, with a possible D match to TRBD1 (7 bases). Trimming removed 6 bases at V and 3 bases at J, with 19 bases between. Germline V gives CDR1 SGHRS, CDR2 YFSETQ. This CDR3 has 16 amino acids. The CDR3 spells CASTLLGGGNYNEQFF. The CDR3 nucleotides are TGCGCCAGCACACTTCTAGGGGGCGGGAACTACAATGAGCAGTTCTTC.

The J gene is TRBJ2-1, the V gene TRBV12-3 or TRBV12-4; the match to TRBD2 covers 7 bases. This CDR3 spans 16 amino acids. J was trimmed by 2 bases and V by 5 bases; bases with no gene match: 9. In DNA, the CDR3 is TGTGCCAGCAGTCACCATGGGAGGGGCGCCTACAATGAGCAGTTCTTC. Its translation: CASSHHGRGAYNEQFF.

This clonotype was observed a few times. The CDR3: CASSHPGTSEETQYF. CDR3 in DNA: TGTGCCAGCAGCCACCCCGGGACTAGTGAAGAGACCCAGTACTTC. The gene calls are TRBV7-2 and TRBJ2-5; 8 nucleotides match TRBD2. CDR3 length: 15 residues. Germline-derived CDR1 and CDR2 are SGHTA and FQGNSA. Losses at the gene ends were 5 bases for V and 3 bases for J; bases not matched to a gene: 8.

The chain links TRBV12-3 or TRBV12-4 to TRBJ2-5, with no clear D. Trimming pared 1 base from V and 1 base from J, leaving 10 bases between. This CDR3 is 15 amino acids long. The CDR3 nucleotides are TGTGCCAGCAGTTTAGGTGGGTTCGGCCAAGAGACCCAGTACTTC. Translation gives CASSLGGFGQETQYF.

This clonotype was seen many times. The chain uses TRBV6-2 or TRBV6-3 and TRBJ2-7; no definite D call. The germline CDR1 and CDR2 sequences are MNHEY and SVGEGT. Trimming pared 6 bases from V and 2 bases from J, leaving 5 bases between. The CDR3 totals 11 residues. CDR3 loop: CASRSAYEQYF. CDR3 nucleotides: TGTGCCAGCAGGAGCGCCTACGAGCAGTACTTC.

This chain links TRBV30 with TRBJ1-4, with a weak D call TRBD1 (6 bases). Per the germline V gene, CDR1 is GTSNPN and CDR2 is SVGIG (reference sequence). Trimming shortened V by 5 bases and J by 13 bases, and 17 bases separated the two germline ends. The CDR3 has 12 residues. CDR3 residues: CAWGGQSEGLFF. In nucleotides, the CDR3 is TGTGCCTGGGGCGGACAGTCCGAGGGACTGTTTTTT.

The J gene is TRBJ1-4, the V gene TRBV6-1; D might be TRBD1 (6 bases). V lost 5 bases to trimming and J lost 8 bases, with 24 bases between them. CDR1 and CDR2 from the germline V gene are MNHNS and SASEGT. This CDR3 contains 17 residues. The CDR3 region has the DNA TGTGCCAGCAGTCCTCCGCTAGGGCAGGGGTCCGGCGAAAAACTGTTTTTT. This sequence encodes CASSPPLGQGSGEKLFF.

The chain couples TRBV4-1 to TRBJ2-7; D is perhaps TRBD1 (5 bases). V was pared by 3 bases and J by 2 bases, with 14 bases between. The germline V gene has CDR1 MGHRA and CDR2 YSYEKL. The CDR3 covers 15 residues. CDR3 residues: CASSHQLQETYEQYF. The CDR3 nucleotides read TGCGCCAGCAGCCATCAGCTACAGGAGACCTACGAGCAGTACTTC.

The chain has TRBV6-6 and TRBJ2-7; no definite D call. The germline CDR1 and CDR2 sequences are MNHNY and SVGAGI (reference sequence). Between the trimmed V and J ends, which lost 0 bases and 0 bases, there was a span of 12 bases. This CDR3 contains 16 residues. The CDR3 spells CASSYSVARSSYEQYF. The CDR3 nucleotides are TGTGCCAGCAGTTACTCAGTAGCCCGGAGCTCCTACGAGCAGTACTTC.

The rearrangement links TRBV10-3 to TRBJ2-4; 7 positions match TRBD2. The CDR3 totals 13 residues. CDR1 and CDR2 (germline): ENHRY, SYGVKD. Losses at the gene ends were 4 bases for V and 8 bases for J; bases not matched to a gene: 5. CDR3 protein: CAISGDYVDIQYF. CDR3 coding DNA: TGTGCCATCAGTGGGGACTATGTAGACATTCAGTACTTC.

The rearrangement joins TRBV3-1 to TRBJ2-4, with D perhaps assigned TRBD1 or TRBD2 (5 bases each). The J call may be mistaken, given a closer DNA end match to TRBJ2-5. Per the germline V gene, CDR1 is LGHDT and CDR2 is YNNKEL (reference sequence). CDR3 length equals 15 residues. The CDR3 nucleotides read TGTGCCAGCAGCCAAGGGCCAGTGGGGACCGAGACCCAGTACTTC. This codes for CASSQGPVGTETQYF.

This chain connects TRBV28 to TRBJ2-5, with TRBD1 as a possible D gene (5 bases). Germline V gene sequence: CDR1 MDHEN, CDR2 SYDVKM. This CDR3 region has 13 residues. V was trimmed by 5 bases and J by 13 bases, leaving 20 bases between them. The chain's CDR3 is CASSIGVGDVRYF. In DNA, the CDR3 is TGTGCCAGCAGTATAGGGGTTGGGGATGTGCGGTACTTC.

The V call is TRBV15, the J call TRBJ2-1, with 9 nucleotides matching TRBD2. The CDR3 is 14 amino acids. Per germline, CDR1 LNHNV and CDR2 YYDKDF (reference sequence). With 8 bases clipped from V and 3 bases from J, the junction kept 5 bases outside the gene matches. CDR3 coding DNA: TGTGCCACCCAGCGGGAGGCGATCTACAATGAGCAGTTCTTC. This gives the protein CATQREAIYNEQFF.